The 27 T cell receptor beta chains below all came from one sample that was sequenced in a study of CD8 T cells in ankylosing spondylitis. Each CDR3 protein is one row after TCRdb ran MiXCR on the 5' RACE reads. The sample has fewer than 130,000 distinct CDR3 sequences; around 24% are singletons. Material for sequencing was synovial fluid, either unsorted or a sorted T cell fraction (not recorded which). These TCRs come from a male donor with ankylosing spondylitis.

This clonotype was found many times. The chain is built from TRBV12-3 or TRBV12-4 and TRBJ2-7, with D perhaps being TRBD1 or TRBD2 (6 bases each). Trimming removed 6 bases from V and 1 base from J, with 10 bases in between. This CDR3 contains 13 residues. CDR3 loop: CASRQGGSYEQYV. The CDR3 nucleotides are TGTGCCAGCAGACAGGGAGGTTCCTACGAGCAGTACGTC.

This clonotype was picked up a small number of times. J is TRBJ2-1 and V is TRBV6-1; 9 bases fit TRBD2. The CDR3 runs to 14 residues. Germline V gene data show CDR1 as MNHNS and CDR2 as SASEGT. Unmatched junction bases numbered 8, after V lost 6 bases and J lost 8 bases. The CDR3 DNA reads TGTGCCAGCAGCCTTAGCGGGAGCACGGATGAGCAGTTCTTC. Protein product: CASSLSGSTDEQFF.

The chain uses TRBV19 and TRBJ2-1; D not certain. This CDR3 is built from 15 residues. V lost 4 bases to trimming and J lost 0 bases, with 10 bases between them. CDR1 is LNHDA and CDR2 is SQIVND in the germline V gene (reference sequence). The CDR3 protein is CASSNRVSSYNEQFF. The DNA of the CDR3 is TGTGCCAGTAGTAATCGGGTGAGCTCCTACAATGAGCAGTTCTTC. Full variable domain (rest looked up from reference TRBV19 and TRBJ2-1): DGGITQSPKYLFRKEGQNVTLSCEQNLNHDAMYWYRQDPGQGLRLIYYSQIVNDFQKGDIAEGYSVSREKKESFPLTVTSAQKNPTAFYLCASSNRVSSYNEQFFGPGTRLTVL.

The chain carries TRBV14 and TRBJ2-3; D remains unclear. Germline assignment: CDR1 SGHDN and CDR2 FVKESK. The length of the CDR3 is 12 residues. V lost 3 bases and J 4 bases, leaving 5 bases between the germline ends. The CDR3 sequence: CASSHTPDTQYF. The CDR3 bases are TGTGCCAGCAGCCATACCCCAGATACGCAGTATTTT.

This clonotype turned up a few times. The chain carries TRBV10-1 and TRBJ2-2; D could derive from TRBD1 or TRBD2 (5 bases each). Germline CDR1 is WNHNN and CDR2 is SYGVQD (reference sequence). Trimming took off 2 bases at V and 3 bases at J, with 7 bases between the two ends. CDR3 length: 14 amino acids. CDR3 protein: CASSEGGDTGELFF. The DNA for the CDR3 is TGCGCCAGCAGTGAGGGGGGTGACACCGGGGAGCTGTTTTTT.

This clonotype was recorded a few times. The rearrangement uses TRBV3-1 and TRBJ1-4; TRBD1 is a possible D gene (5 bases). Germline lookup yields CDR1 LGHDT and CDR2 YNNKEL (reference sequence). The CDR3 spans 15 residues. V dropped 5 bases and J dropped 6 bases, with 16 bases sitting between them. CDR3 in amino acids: CASSGKQMGDEKLFF. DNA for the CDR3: TGTGCCAGCAGCGGAAAGCAAATGGGGGATGAAAAACTGTTTTTT.

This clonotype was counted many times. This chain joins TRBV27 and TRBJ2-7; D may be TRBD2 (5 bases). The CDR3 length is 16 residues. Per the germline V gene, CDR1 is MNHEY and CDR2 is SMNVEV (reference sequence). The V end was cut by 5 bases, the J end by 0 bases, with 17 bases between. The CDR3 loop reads CASSPKPGGLSYEQYF. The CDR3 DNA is TGTGCCAGCAGTCCAAAGCCCGGAGGCCTCTCCTACGAGCAGTACTTC.

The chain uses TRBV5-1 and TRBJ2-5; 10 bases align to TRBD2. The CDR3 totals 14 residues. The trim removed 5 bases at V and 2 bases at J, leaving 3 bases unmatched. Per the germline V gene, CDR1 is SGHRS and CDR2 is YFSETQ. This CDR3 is CASRRTSGQETQYF. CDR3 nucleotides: TGCGCCAGCAGAAGGACTAGCGGACAAGAGACCCAGTACTTC.

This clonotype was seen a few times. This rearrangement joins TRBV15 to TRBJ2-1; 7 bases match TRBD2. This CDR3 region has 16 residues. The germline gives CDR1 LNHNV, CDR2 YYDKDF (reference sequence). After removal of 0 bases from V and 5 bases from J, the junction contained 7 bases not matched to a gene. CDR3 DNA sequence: TGTGCCACCAGCAGAGATAGAGCGGGACCACACAATGAGCAGTTCTTC. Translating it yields CATSRDRAGPHNEQFF.

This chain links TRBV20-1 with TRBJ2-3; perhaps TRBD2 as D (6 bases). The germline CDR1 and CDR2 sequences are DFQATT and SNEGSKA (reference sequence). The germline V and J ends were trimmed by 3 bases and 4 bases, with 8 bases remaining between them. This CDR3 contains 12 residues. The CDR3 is CSASWEADTQYF. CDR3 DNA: TGCAGTGCTAGTTGGGAGGCAGATACGCAGTATTTT.

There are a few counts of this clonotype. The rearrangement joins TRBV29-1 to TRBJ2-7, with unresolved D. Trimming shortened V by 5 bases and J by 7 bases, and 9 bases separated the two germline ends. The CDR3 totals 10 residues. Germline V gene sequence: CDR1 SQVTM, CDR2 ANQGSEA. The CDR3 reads CSVSSGEQYF. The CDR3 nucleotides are TGCAGCGTTTCGAGTGGGGAGCAGTACTTC.

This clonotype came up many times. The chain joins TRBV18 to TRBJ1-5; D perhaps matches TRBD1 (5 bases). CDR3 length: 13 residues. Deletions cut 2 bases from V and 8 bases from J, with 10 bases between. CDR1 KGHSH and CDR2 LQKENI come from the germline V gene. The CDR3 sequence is CASSPSGGEPQHF. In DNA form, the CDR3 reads TGTGCCAGCTCACCAAGCGGGGGGGAGCCCCAGCATTTT.

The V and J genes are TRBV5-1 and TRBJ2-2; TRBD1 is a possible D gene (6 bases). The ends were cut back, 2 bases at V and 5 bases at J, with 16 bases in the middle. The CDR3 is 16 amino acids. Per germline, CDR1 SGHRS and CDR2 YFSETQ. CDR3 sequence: CASSLTGTRRTGELFF. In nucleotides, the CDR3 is TGCGCCAGCAGCTTAACCGGGACAAGAAGAACCGGGGAGCTGTTTTTT.

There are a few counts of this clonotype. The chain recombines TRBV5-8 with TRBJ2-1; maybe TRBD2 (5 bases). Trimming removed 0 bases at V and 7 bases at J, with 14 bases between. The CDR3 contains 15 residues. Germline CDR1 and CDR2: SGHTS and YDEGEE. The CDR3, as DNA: TGTGCCAGCAGCTTGGGGACGACGGAGCGGAATGAGCAGTTCTTC. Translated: CASSLGTTERNEQFF.

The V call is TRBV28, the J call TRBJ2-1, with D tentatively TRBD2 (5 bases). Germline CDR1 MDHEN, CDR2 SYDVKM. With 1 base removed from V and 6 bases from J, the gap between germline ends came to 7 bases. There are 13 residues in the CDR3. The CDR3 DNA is TGTGCCAGCAGTTTATCCGGGATCAATGAGCAGTTCTTC. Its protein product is CASSLSGINEQFF. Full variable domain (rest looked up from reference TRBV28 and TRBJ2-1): DVKVTQSSRYLVKRTGEKVFLECVQDMDHENMFWYRQDPGLGLRLIYFSYDVKMKEKGDIPEGYSVSREKKERFSLILESASTNQTSMYLCASSLSGINEQFFGPGTRLTVL.

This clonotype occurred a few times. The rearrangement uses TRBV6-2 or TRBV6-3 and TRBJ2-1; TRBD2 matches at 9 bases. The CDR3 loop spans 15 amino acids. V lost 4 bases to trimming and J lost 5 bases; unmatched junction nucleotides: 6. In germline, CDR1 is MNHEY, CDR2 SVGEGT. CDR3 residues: CASSFWLAGHNEQFF. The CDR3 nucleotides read TGTGCCAGCAGTTTCTGGCTAGCGGGACACAATGAGCAGTTCTTC.

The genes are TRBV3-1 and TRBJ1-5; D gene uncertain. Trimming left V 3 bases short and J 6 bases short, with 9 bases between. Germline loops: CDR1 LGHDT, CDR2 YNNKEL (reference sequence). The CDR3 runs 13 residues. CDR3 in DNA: TGTGCCAGCAGCCAGGGCCCATCTCAGCCCCAGCATTTT. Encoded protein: CASSQGPSQPQHF.

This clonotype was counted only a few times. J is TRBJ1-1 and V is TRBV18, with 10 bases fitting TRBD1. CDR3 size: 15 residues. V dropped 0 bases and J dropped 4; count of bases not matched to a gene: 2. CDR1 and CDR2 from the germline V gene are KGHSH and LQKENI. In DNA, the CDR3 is TGTGCCAGCTCACCACCGGGACAGGGGAGCACTGAAGCTTTCTTT. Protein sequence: CASSPPGQGSTEAFF.

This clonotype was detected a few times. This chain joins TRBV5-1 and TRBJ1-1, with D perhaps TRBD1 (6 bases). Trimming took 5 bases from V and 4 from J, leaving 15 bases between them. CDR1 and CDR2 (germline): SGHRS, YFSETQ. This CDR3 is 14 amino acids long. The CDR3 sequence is CASSFVTGSTEAFF. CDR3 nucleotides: TGCGCCAGCAGTTTTGTTACAGGGTCCACTGAAGCTTTCTTT.

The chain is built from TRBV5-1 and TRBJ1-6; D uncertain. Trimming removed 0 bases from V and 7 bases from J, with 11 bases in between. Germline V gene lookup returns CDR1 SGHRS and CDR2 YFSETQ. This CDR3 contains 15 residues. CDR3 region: CASSLGTAQNSPLHF. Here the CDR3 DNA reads TGCGCCAGCAGCTTGGGTACAGCGCAGAATTCACCCCTCCACTTT.

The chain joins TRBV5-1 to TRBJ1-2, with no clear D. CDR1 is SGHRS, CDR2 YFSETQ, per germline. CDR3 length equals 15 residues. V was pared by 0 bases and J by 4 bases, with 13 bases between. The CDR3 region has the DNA TGCGCCAGCAGCTTGGAAAACGGCCGGCCCTATGGCTACACCTTC. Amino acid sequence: CASSLENGRPYGYTF. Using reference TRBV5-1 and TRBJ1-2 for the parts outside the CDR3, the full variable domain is KAGVTQTPRYLIKTRGQQVTLSCSPISGHRSVSWYQQTPGQGLQFLFEYFSETQRNKGNFPGRFSGRQFSNSRSEMNVSTLELGDSALYLCASSLENGRPYGYTFGSGTRLTVV.

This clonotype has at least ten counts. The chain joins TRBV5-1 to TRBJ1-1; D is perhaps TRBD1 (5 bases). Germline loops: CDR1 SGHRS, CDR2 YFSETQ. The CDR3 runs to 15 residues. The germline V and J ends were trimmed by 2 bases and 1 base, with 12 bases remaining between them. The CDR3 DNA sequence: TGCGCCAGCAGCTTTGGTGGGGCAGGGAACACTGAAGCTTTCTTT. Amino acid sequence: CASSFGGAGNTEAFF.

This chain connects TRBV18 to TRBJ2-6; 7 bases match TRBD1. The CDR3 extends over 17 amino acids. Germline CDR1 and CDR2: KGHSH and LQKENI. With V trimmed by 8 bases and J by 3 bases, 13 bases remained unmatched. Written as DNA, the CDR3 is TGTGCCAGCCTCCCCAACATAGGGGGCGTTGGGGCCAACGTCCTGACTTTC. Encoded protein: CASLPNIGGVGANVLTF.

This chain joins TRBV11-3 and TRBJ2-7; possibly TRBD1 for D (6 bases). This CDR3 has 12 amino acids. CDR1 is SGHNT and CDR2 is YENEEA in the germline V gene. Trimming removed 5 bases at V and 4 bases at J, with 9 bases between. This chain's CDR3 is CASSRTEYEQYV. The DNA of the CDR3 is TGTGCCAGCAGCAGGACAGAGTACGAGCAGTACGTC.

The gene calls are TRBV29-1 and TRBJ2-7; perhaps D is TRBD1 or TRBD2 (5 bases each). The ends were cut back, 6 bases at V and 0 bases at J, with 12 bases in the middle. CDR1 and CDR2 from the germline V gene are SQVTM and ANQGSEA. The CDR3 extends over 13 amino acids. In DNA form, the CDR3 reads TGCAGCGTGTGGGTGGGGGTCTCCTACGAGCAGTACTTC. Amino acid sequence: CSVWVGVSYEQYF.

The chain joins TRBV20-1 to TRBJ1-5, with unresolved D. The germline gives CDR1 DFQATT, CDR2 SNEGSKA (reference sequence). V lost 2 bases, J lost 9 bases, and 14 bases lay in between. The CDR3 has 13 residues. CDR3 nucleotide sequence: TGCAGTGCTAGAATTTACAGCGTCGGGCCCCAGCATTTT. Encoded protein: CSARIYSVGPQHF.

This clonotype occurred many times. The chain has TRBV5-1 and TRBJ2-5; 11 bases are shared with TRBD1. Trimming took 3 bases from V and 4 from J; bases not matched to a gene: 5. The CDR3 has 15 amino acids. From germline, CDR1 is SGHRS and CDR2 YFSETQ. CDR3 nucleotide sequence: TGCGCCAGCAGCTCCTCCGGGACAGGGGGAGAGACCCAGTACTTC. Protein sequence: CASSSSGTGGETQYF.